Shown below are 16 T cell receptor beta chains from a single sample sequenced in a study of blood T cell repertoires in COVID-19. Profiled with immunoSEQ multiplex PCR; TCRdb holds only in-frame clones, not every one. Among fewer than 200,000 clones, 65% to 90% were seen once, and the ten largest hold about 7.7%. Sequenced input: peripheral blood. These receptors were obtained from a woman between 40 and 50 years old with COVID-19, enrolled during active disease.

This clone was counted a few times. This chain joins TRBV23-1 and TRBJ2-7; D gene ambiguous. TRBV23-1 qualifies as an ORF whose function is uncertain. The CDR3 is 12 residues long. The V end was cut by 3 bases, the J end by 5 bases, with 8 bases between. This CDR3 reads CASSQGSNEQYV. In nucleotides, the CDR3 is TGCGCCAGCAGTCAGGGTAGCAACGAGCAGTACGTC.

The genes are TRBV6-5 and TRBJ2-1; D gene unclear. The V end lost 0 bases, the J end lost 8 bases, and 14 bases lay between the germline ends. Per germline, CDR1 MNHEY and CDR2 SVGAGI. The CDR3 loop spans 15 amino acids. This CDR3 reads CASSYSLSRVDEQFF. CDR3 nucleotides: TGTGCCAGCAGTTACTCCCTCTCCCGGGTGGATGAGCAGTTCTTC.

The chain has TRBV4-2 and TRBJ2-3; unclear D gene. Germline V gene data show CDR1 as LGHNA and CDR2 as YNFKEQ. Trimming left V 0 bases short and J 1 base short, with 11 bases between. The CDR3 is made up of 16 amino acids. The CDR3 protein is CASSQESQSGTDTQYF. The CDR3 DNA reads TGTGCCAGCAGCCAAGAATCCCAAAGCGGCACAGATACGCAGTATTTT.

The chain recombines TRBV19 with TRBJ1-1; tentative D call: TRBD1 (5 bases). The V gene lost 1 base and the J gene lost 4 bases, with 13 bases spanning the gap. This CDR3 contains 15 residues. Germline CDR1 LNHDA, CDR2 SQIVND (reference sequence). This chain's CDR3 is CASSIVAWQGTEAFF. DNA of the CDR3: TGTGCCAGTAGTATAGTGGCCTGGCAGGGCACTGAAGCTTTCTTT. The variable domain in full, with the rest retrieved from reference TRBV19 and TRBJ1-1, is DGGITQSPKYLFRKEGQNVTLSCEQNLNHDAMYWYRQDPGQGLRLIYYSQIVNDFQKGDIAEGYSVSREKKESFPLTVTSAQKNPTAFYLCASSIVAWQGTEAFFGQGTRLTVV.

The genes are TRBV7-2 and TRBJ2-3; a weak D match, TRBD2 (6 bases). This CDR3 has 16 amino acids. The V and J ends lost 0 bases and 5 bases respectively, with 15 bases between them. Germline V gives CDR1 SGHTA, CDR2 FQGNSA. DNA for the CDR3: TGTGCCAGCAGCTTAGCGGGGGGACGCCAGGGAGATACGCAGTATTTT. It translates to CASSLAGGRQGDTQYF.

V gene TRBV30 combines with J gene TRBJ1-3; 7 nucleotides align to TRBD1. Germline CDR1 GTSNPN, CDR2 SVGIG (reference sequence). The ends lost 3 bases at V and 2 bases at J; junction bases unmatched: 1. The CDR3 length is 13 residues. CDR3: CAWSTGAGNTIYF. DNA of the CDR3: TGTGCCTGGAGCACAGGGGCTGGAAACACCATATATTTT.

The rearrangement uses TRBV9 and TRBJ1-3; D might be TRBD1 (6 bases). Trimming shortened V by 4 bases and J by 0 bases, and 11 bases separated the two germline ends. The CDR3 is made up of 15 amino acids. CDR1 SGDLS and CDR2 YYNGEE come from the germline V gene. CDR3 nucleotides: TGTGCCAGCAGCTCAGGGGCGGTCTCTGGAAACACCATATATTTT. This sequence encodes CASSSGAVSGNTIYF.

This chain links TRBV30 with TRBJ2-7, with a tentative D call TRBD1 (6 bases). This CDR3 comprises 16 residues. From germline, CDR1 is GTSNPN and CDR2 SVGIG (reference sequence). V lost 2 bases, J lost 2 bases, and 19 bases lay in between. CDR3 amino acids: CAWSRVISGTPYEQYF. The DNA for the CDR3 is TGTGCCTGGAGTAGAGTAATCTCCGGGACACCCTACGAGCAGTACTTC.

CDR3 nucleotides: TGCAGCGTTGGTTTCAGGGGAAAATCCGGGGAGCTGTTTTTT. Translating it yields CSVGFRGKSGELFF. The chain uses TRBV29-1 and TRBJ2-2, with TRBD1 as a possible D gene (6 bases). From germline, CDR1 is SQVTM and CDR2 ANQGSEA. V lost 4 bases to trimming and J lost 6 bases, with 15 bases between them. This CDR3 spans 14 amino acids.

The chain employs TRBV12-2 and TRBJ2-7; the table assigns TRBD1, which was not confirmed against the DNA. TRBV12-2 is recorded as a pseudogene. This CDR3 is 13 amino acids long. The CDR3 is CASRTKRGYEQYV. CDR3 coding DNA: TGTGCAAGTCGCACGAAGAGGGGGTACGAGCAGTACGTC.

The sample holds one count of this clone. This chain connects TRBV6-1 to TRBJ2-3; 10 positions match TRBD2. Germline V gene lookup returns CDR1 MNHNS and CDR2 SASEGT. J gave up 5 bases and V 2 bases, and 13 bases lay outside the gene matches. The CDR3 length is 18 residues. CDR3 residues: CASSETRFSGGARDTQYF. The CDR3 DNA sequence: TGTGCCAGCAGTGAAACTAGATTCAGCGGGGGGGCAAGAGATACGCAGTATTTT.

V usage is TRBV30 and J usage is TRBJ1-2; 9 nucleotides match TRBD1. Germline V lookup: CDR1 GTSNPN, CDR2 SVGIG (reference sequence). The CDR3 consists of 15 residues. Trimming took 2 bases from V and 4 from J; bases not matched to a gene: 8. The CDR3 nucleotides read TGTGCCTGGAGTTACGGACAGGGGAGAACCTATGGCTACACCTTC. Amino acid sequence: CAWSYGQGRTYGYTF.

The rearrangement uses TRBV5-1 and TRBJ1-6; tentative D call: TRBD1 (5 bases). This CDR3 is 16 amino acids long. Germline V lookup: CDR1 SGHRS, CDR2 YFSETQ. With 4 bases removed from V and 5 bases from J, the gap between germline ends came to 16 bases. In DNA form, the CDR3 reads TGCGCCAGCAGCCGGAGGGTAGGGGTTGATAATTCACCCCTCCACTTT. This sequence encodes CASSRRVGVDNSPLHF. Complete variable domain (other parts from reference TRBV5-1 and TRBJ1-6): KAGVTQTPRYLIKTRGQQVTLSCSPISGHRSVSWYQQTPGQGLQFLFEYFSETQRNKGNFPGRFSGRQFSNSRSEMNVSTLELGDSALYLCASSRRVGVDNSPLHFGNGTRLTVT.

The DNA for the CDR3 is TGTGCCAGCAGCTTAGGGACAGGGGGCGAGCAGTACTTC. Its translation: CASSLGTGGEQYF. The chain links TRBV7-6 to TRBJ2-7; 10 positions agree with TRBD1. V lost 1 base, J lost 6 bases, and 0 bases stayed unmatched. Germline V lookup: CDR1 SGHVS, CDR2 FNYEAQ. This CDR3 is built from 13 residues.

This chain joins TRBV3-1 (or the pseudogene TRBV3-2) and TRBJ2-2; weak D call: TRBD2 (6 bases). CDR1 LGHDT and CDR2 YNNKEL come from the germline V gene (reference sequence). The length of the CDR3 is 16 residues. The germline V and J ends were trimmed by 1 base and 8 bases, with 17 bases remaining between them. The DNA of the CDR3 is TGTGCCAGCAGCCAAGGGACGGACTACTCCCGGGGGGAGCTGTTTTTT. Its protein is CASSQGTDYSRGELFF.

The CDR3 DNA reads TGTGCCAGCAGCCCGACTAGCGGGGGGAGCTACACAGATACGCAGTATTTT. It yields the protein CASSPTSGGSYTDTQYF. The chain is built from TRBV3-1 (or the pseudogene TRBV3-2) and TRBJ2-3; TRBD2 matches 13 bases. The CDR3 loop spans 17 amino acids. V lost 4 bases, J lost 2 bases, and 6 bases stayed unmatched. Germline V gene sequence: CDR1 LGHDT, CDR2 YNNKEL (reference sequence).